This entry is about one TCR beta chain. As yet, its antigen is unknown. TCRdb re-analysed the RT-PCR reads in MiXCR, keeping a single row per CDR3 protein. The table has about 650,000 distinct CDR3 sequences, roughly 14% seen once. The data originate from a study of response to subunit inactivated influenza vaccine. The study, taken as a whole, reports: The authors suggested that every seasonal influenza vaccination recruits few new T cells.

Trimming removed 0 bases from V and 0 bases from J; junction bases left unmatched: 7. The CDR3 has 18 residues. Germline V gives CDR1 MNHEY, CDR2 SVGAGI. V usage is TRBV6-5 and J usage is TRBJ2-1; 8 nucleotides line up with TRBD2. The sequences come from PBMCs from blood, collected 12 days after vaccination. This clonotype originated in a man aged 50 to 59 who received an inactivated influenza vaccine. CDR3 DNA: TGTGCCAGCAGTTACTCGGTGGGCGGGAGGTTCTCCTACAATGAGCAGTTCTTC. Translating gives CASSYSVGGRFSYNEQFF.